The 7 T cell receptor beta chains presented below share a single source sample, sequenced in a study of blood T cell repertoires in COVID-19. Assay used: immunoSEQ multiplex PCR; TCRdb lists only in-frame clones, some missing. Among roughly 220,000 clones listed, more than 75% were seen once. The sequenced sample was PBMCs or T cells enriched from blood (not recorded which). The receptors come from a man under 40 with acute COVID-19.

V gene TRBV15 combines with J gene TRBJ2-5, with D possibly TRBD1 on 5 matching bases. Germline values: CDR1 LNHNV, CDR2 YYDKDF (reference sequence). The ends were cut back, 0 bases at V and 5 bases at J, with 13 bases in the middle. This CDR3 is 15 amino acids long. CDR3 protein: CATSRDLPAGETQYF. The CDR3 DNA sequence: TGTGCCACCAGCAGAGATCTTCCAGCAGGGGAGACCCAGTACTTC.

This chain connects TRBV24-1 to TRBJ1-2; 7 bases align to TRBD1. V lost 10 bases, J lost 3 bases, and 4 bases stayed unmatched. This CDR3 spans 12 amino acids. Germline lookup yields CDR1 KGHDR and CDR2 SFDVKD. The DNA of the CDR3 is TGTGCCACAACCGACAGGGACTATGGCTACACCTTC. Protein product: CATTDRDYGYTF.

CDR3 residues: CAISEWGRGTEAFF. Written as DNA, the CDR3 is TGTGCCATCAGTGAGTGGGGCAGGGGGACTGAAGCTTTCTTT. The rearrangement links TRBV10-3 to TRBJ1-1, with 7 positions matching TRBD1. Trimming cost V 1 base and J 5 bases; bases outside gene matches: 4. Germline-derived CDR1 and CDR2 are ENHRY and SYGVKD. This CDR3 has 14 amino acids.

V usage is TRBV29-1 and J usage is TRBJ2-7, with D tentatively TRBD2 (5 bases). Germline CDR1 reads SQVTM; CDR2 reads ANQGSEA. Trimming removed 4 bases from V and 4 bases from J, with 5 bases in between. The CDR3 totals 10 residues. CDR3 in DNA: TGCAGCGTTGGCGGGTACGAGCAGTACTTC. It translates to CSVGGYEQYF.

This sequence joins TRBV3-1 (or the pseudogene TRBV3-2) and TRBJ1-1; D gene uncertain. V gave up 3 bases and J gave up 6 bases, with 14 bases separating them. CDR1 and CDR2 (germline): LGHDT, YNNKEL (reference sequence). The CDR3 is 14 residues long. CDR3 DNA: TGTGCCAGCAGCCATTCAGGCGGGGTCGCTGAAGCTTTCTTT. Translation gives CASSHSGGVAEAFF.

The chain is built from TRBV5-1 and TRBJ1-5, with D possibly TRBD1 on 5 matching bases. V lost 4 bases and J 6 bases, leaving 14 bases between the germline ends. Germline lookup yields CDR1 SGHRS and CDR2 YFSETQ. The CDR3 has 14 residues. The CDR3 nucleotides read TGCGCCAGCAGCCCTGGATTAGGGGCTCAGCCCCAGCATTTT. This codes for CASSPGLGAQPQHF. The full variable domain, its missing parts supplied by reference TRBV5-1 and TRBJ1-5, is KAGVTQTPRYLIKTRGQQVTLSCSPISGHRSVSWYQQTPGQGLQFLFEYFSETQRNKGNFPGRFSGRQFSNSRSEMNVSTLELGDSALYLCASSPGLGAQPQHFGDGTRLSIL.

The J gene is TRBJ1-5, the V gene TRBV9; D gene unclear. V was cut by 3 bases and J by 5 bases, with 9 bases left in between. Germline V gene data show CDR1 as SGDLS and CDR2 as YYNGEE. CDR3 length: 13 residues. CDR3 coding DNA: TGTGCCAGCAGCGCGGTTCTCGATCAGCCCCAGCATTTT. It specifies CASSAVLDQPQHF.